The clone carrying this T cell receptor beta chain was observed many times. The antigen is undetermined. The source material, RNA transcripts, was used to amplify TCR beta CDR3 regions. The primer set for the first-round RT-PCR of the TCR CDR3 was HTBI. TCRdb called the multiplex PCR reads again in MiXCR, with one record for every CDR3 protein. The repertoire holds roughly 380,000 distinct CDR3 sequences, with 14% as singletons. The data derive from a study of T cells in Graves' hyperthyroidism and ophthalmopathy. Patients aged 18 to 65 had newly diagnosed hyperthyroidism of under 2 months' duration. CDR3 length: 15 amino acids. Germline V CDR1 and CDR2: SGHRS, YFSETQ. V lost 3 bases, J lost 0 bases, and 13 bases lay in between. Study conclusions and caveats: Separation of ophthalmopathy from stable hyperthyroidism was achieved by a 13 V-J model.

This TCR was sampled from a woman aged 55-70 years with Graves' hyperthyroidism. V usage is TRBV5-1 and J usage is TRBJ2-7; D gene unclear. The sequencing input was blood. The CDR3 DNA reads as TGCGCCAGCAGCTCGTTACTATACAACTCCTACGAGCAGTACTTC. This sequence encodes CASSSLLYNSYEQYF.